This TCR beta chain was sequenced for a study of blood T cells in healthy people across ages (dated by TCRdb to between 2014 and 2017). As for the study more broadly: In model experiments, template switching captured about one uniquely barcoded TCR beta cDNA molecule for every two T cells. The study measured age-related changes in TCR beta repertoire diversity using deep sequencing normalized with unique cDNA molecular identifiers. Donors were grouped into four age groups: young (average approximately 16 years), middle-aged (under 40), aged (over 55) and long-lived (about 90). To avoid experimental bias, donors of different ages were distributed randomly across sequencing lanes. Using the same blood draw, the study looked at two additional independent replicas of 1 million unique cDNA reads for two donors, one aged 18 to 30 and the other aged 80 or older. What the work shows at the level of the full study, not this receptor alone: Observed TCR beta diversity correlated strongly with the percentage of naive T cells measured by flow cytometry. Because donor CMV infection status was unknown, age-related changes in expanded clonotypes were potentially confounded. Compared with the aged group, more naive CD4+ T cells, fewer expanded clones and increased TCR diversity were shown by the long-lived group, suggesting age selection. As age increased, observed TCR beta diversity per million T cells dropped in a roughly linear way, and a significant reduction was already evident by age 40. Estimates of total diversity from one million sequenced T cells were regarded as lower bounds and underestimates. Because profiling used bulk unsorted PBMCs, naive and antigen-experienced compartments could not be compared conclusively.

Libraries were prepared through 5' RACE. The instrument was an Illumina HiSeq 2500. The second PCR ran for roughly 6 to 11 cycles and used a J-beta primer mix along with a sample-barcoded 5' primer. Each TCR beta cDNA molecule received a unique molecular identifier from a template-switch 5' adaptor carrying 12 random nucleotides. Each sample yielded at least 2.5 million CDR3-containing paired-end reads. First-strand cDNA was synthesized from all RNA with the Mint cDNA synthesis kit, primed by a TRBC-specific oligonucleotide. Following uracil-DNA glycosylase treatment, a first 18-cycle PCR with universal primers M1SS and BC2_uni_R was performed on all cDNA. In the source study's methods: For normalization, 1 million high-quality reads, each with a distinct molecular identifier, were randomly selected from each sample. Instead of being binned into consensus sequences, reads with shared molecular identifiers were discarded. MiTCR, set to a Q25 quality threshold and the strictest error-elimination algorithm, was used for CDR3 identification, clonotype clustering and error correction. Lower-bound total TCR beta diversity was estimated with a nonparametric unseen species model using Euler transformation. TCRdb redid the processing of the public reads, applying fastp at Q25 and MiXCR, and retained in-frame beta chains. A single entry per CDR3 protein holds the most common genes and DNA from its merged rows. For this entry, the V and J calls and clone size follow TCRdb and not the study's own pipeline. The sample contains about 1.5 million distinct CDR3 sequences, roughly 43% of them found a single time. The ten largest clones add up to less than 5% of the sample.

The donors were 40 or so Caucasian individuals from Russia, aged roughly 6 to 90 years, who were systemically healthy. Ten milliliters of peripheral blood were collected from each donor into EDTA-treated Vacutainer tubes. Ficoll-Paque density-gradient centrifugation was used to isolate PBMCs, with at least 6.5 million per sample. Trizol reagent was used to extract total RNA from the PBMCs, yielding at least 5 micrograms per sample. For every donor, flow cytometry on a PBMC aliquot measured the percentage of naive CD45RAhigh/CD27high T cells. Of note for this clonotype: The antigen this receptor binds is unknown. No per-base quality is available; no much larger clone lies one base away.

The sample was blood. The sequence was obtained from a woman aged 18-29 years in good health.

The nucleotides read TGTGCCAGCAGTGTGCTGGGACAACCAAACACAGATACGCAGTATTTT. This encodes CASSVLGQPNTDTQYF. Rearrangement joined TRBV6-1 to TRBJ2-3; the best D guess is TRBD1, with 6 bases matching. The CDR3 contains 16 residues, cysteine and phenylalanine counted. The kept DNA is CDR3 alone, 48 bases in frame from the first base. Based on the germline V gene, the CDR1 and CDR2 sequences are MNHNS and SASEGT. V loses 4 bases of germline sequence and J loses 2 bases, and the interval between the two ends is 16 bases.